The 4 T cell receptor beta chains listed next were all sequenced from one sample in a study of PD-1 blockade in classical Hodgkin lymphoma. In every patient, relapse followed autologous stem cell transplantation, while exposure to brentuximab vedotin differed. The protocol was immunoSEQ multiplex PCR, while the TCRdb copy is restricted to in-frame clones and leaves out a portion. Of 90,000 to 130,000 clones in the sample, about 88% were seen once. The sample consisted of peripheral blood mononuclear cells (PBMCs), taken before the second cycle of nivolumab. The receptors shown here come from a human donor with classical Hodgkin lymphoma.

The chain couples TRBV5-4 to TRBJ2-2; the D is unclear. Trimming took 4 bases from V and 6 from J, leaving 19 bases between them. CDR3 length: 16 residues. Germline CDR1 reads SGHNT; CDR2 reads YYREEE (reference sequence). CDR3 loop: CASSPWPDPTPGELFF. In nucleotides, the CDR3 is TGTGCCAGCAGCCCGTGGCCCGATCCAACACCCGGGGAGCTGTTTTTT.

The chain recombines TRBV5-4 with TRBJ1-1; perhaps TRBD1 as D (6 bases). V was trimmed by 5 bases and J by 3 bases, leaving 14 bases between them. This CDR3 spans 14 amino acids. Germline V gives CDR1 SGHNT, CDR2 YYREEE (reference sequence). The chain's CDR3 is CASRSQGRDTEAFF. The CDR3 DNA follows: TGTGCCAGCAGATCCCAGGGGAGGGACACTGAAGCTTTCTTT.

The CDR3 bases are TGTGCCAGCAGCTTAGTTGTGGCTAGCGGGATATACACAGATACGCAGTATTTT. Translation: CASSLVVASGIYTDTQYF. The gene calls are TRBV11-2 and TRBJ2-3; 9 bases map to TRBD2. The CDR3 covers 18 residues. Germline CDR1 and CDR2: SGHAT and FQNNGV. V was pared by 1 base and J by 2 bases, with 10 bases of the junction left unmatched.

The chain has TRBV7-2 and TRBJ2-7; TRBD2 agrees at 11 bases. The junction had 12 bases not matched to a gene; V was cut back by 4 bases and J by 7 bases. Germline V gene lookup returns CDR1 SGHTA and CDR2 FQGNSA. The CDR3 runs 16 residues. CDR3 region: CASSSPGVAGGTEQYF. In DNA form, the CDR3 reads TGTGCCAGCAGCTCCCCAGGGGTAGCGGGAGGGACGGAGCAGTACTTC.